Below are 7 T cell receptor beta chains sequenced from a single sample in a study of blood T cell repertoires in COVID-19. The protocol was immunoSEQ multiplex PCR, while the TCRdb copy is restricted to in-frame clones and leaves out a portion. In the table there are fewer than 200,000 clones, more than 75% of which are singletons. Input material: peripheral blood. The source of these receptors is a woman aged 60-70 years with COVID-19, enrolled during active disease.

The chain has TRBV14 and TRBJ2-1, with 7 bases identical to TRBD2. Per germline, CDR1 SGHDN and CDR2 FVKESK. The CDR3 contains 17 residues. The V segment lost 3 bases and the J segment 2 bases; nucleotides outside the gene matches: 10. The CDR3 region has the DNA TGTGCCAGCAGCCATCCTCCCTCTAGCGGCACCTACAATGAGCAGTTCTTC. Translation: CASSHPPSSGTYNEQFF.

The CDR3 spells CASSPFPNEQFF. The CDR3 DNA follows: TGTGCCAGTAGTCCCTTTCCCAATGAGCAGTTCTTC. This chain joins TRBV19 and TRBJ2-1; no reliable D call. CDR1 and CDR2 (germline): LNHDA, SQIVND (reference sequence). The CDR3 spans 12 residues. V lost 5 bases, J lost 6 bases, and 8 bases lay in between.

This clone was detected a few times. The CDR3 is CASSLDTRAEAFF. CDR3 in DNA: TGCGCCAGCAGCTTGGACACCCGGGCTGAAGCTTTCTTT. The V call is TRBV5-1, the J call TRBJ1-1; no reliable D call. The ends were cut back, 0 bases at V and 6 bases at J, with 9 bases in the middle. Germline-derived CDR1 and CDR2 are SGHRS and YFSETQ. This CDR3 is 13 amino acids long.

The chain uses TRBV28 and TRBJ1-2; TRBD1 agrees at 11 bases. V shed 5 bases and J 7 bases; nucleotides not matched to a gene: 9. CDR1 MDHEN and CDR2 SYDVKM come from the germline V gene. The CDR3 runs to 15 residues. In nucleotides, the CDR3 is TGTGCCAGCAGTCACACAGGACAGGGGGCGCTTGGCTACACCTTC. It translates to CASSHTGQGALGYTF.

This chain joins TRBV4-3 and TRBJ2-1, with 9 bases fitting TRBD2. Germline CDR1 reads LGHNA; CDR2 reads YSLEER. The length of the CDR3 is 15 residues. With V trimmed by 4 bases and J by 5 bases, 6 bases remained unmatched. CDR3 bases: TGCGCCAGCAGCCGGATATCTAGCGGGAACAATGAGCAGTTCTTC. It translates to CASSRISSGNNEQFF.

This chain connects TRBV29-1 to TRBJ2-2; 14 nucleotides align to TRBD2. V was pared by 0 bases and J by 3 bases, with 15 bases of the junction left unmatched. Germline V gives CDR1 SQVTM, CDR2 ANQGSEA. There are 21 residues in the CDR3. DNA of the CDR3: TGCAGCGTTGAAGACCAAGGGACTAGCGGGGGCCCGGAGGGATACACCGGGGAGCTGTTTTTT. Its translation: CSVEDQGTSGGPEGYTGELFF.

The rearrangement uses TRBV6-5 and TRBJ1-3; D is uncertain. This CDR3 is built from 14 residues. Germline V CDR1 and CDR2: MNHEY, SVGAGI. The V end was cut by 6 bases, the J end by 0 bases, with 9 bases between. The CDR3 is CASRRSASGNTIYF. The CDR3 coding sequence is TGTGCCAGCAGGAGGTCCGCCTCTGGAAACACCATATATTTT.